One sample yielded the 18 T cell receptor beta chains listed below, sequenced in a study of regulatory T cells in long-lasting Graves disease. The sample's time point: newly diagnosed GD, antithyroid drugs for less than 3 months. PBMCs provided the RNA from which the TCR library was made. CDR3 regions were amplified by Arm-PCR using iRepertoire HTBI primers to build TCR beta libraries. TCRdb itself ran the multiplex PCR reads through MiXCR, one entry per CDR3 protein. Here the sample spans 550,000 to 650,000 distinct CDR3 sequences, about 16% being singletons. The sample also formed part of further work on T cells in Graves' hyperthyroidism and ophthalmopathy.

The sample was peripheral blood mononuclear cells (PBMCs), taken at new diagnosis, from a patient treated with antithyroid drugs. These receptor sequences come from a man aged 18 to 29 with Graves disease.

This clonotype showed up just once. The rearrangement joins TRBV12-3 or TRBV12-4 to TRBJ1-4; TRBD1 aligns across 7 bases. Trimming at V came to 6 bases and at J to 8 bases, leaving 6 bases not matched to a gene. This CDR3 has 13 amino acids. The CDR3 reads CASSSGGSEKLFF. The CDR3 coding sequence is TGTGCCAGCAGCTCAGGGGGTTCGGAAAAACTGTTTTTT.

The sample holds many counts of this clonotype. CDR3 DNA sequence: TGTGCCAGCTCACCAGGAGGGGGGGGCTACGAGCAGTACTTC. Its protein is CASSPGGGGYEQYF. The chain combines TRBV6-1 with TRBJ2-7; D is possibly TRBD2 (7 bases). CDR1 and CDR2 (germline): MNHNS, SASEGT. The CDR3 has 14 amino acids. V lost 8 bases and J lost 3, with 17 bases in between.

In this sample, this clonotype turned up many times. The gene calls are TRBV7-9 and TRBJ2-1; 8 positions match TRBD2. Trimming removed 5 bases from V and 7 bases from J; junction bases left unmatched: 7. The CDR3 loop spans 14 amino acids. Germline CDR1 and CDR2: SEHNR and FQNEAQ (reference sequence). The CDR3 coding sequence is TGTGCCAGCAGCCTTAGCGGGACGGGTAATGAGCAGTTCTTC. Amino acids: CASSLSGTGNEQFF.

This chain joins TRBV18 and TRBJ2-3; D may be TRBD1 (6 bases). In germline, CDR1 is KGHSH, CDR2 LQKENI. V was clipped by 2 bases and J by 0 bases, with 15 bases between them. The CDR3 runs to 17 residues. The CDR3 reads CASSPIGGSSSTDTQYF. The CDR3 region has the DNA TGTGCCAGCTCACCAATTGGGGGCAGTAGTAGCACAGATACGCAGTATTTT.

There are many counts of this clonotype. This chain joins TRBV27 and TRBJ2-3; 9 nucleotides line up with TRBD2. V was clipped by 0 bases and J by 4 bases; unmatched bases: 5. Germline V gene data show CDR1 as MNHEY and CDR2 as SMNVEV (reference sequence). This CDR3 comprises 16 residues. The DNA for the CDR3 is TGTGCCAGCAGTTTATCGACGAGCGGGAGGCCAGATACGCAGTATTTT. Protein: CASSLSTSGRPDTQYF.

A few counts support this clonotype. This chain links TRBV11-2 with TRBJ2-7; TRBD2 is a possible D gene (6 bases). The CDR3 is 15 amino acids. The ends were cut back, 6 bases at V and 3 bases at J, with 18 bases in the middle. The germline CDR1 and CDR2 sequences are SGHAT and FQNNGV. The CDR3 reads CASSYSLADLYEQYF. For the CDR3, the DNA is TGTGCCAGCAGTTACTCACTAGCAGATCTCTACGAGCAGTACTTC.

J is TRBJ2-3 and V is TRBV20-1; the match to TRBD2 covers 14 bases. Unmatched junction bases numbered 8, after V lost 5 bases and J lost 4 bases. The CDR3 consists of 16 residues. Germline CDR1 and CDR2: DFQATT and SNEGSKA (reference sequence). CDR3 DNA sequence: TGCAGTGCTTATCCGGGACTAGCGGGAGTATCAGATACGCAGTATTTT. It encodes CSAYPGLAGVSDTQYF.

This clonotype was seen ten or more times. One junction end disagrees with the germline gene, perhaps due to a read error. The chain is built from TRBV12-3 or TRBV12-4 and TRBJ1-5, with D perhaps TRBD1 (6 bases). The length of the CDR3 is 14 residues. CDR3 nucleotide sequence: TGTGCCAGCAGCTTAGGGGGTGGCAATCAGCCCCAGCATTTT. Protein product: CASSLGGGNQPQHF.

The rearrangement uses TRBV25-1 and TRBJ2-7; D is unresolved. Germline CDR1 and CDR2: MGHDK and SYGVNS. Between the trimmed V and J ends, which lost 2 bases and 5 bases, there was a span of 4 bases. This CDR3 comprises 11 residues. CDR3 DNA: TGTGCCAGCAGTGAACAGAACGAGCAGTACTTC. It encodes CASSEQNEQYF.

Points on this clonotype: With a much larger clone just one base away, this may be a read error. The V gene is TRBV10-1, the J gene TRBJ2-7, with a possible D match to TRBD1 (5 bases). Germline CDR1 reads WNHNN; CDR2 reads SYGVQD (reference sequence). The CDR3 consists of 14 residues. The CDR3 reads CASSESGHTYKQYF. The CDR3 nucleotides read TGCGCCAGCAGTGAGTCAGGACATACCTACAAGCAGTACTTC.

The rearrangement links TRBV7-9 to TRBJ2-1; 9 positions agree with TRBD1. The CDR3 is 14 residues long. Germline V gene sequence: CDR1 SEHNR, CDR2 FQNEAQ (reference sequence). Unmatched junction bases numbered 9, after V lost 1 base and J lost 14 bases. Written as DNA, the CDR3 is TGTGCCAGCAGCTTAGGGGCCTACAGGGGGCAGGAGTTCTTC. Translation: CASSLGAYRGQEFF.

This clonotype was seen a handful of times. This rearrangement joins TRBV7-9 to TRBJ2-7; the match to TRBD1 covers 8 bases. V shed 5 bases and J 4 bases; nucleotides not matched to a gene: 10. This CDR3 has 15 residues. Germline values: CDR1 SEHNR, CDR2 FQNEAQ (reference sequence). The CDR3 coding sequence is TGTGCCAGCAGCAGTGGGGGACAGGATCAATACGAGCAGTACTTC. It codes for CASSSGGQDQYEQYF.

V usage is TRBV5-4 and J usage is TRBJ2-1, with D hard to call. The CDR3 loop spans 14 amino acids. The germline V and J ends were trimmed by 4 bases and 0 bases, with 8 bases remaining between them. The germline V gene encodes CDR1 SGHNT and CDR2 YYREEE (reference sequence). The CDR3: CASSRLGSYNEQFF. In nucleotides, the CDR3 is TGTGCCAGCAGCCGACTGGGCTCCTACAATGAGCAGTTCTTC. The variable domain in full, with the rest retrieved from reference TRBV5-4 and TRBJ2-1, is ETGVTQSPTHLIKTRGQQVTLRCSSQSGHNTVSWYQQALGQGPQFIFQYYREEENGRGNFPPRFSGLQFPNYSSELNVNALELDDSALYLCASSRLGSYNEQFFGPGTRLTVL.

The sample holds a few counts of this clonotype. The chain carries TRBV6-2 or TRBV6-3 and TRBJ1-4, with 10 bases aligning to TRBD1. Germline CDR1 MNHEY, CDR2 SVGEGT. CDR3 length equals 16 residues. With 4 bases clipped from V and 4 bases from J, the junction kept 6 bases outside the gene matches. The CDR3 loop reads CASSSAGQGINEKLFF. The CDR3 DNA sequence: TGTGCCAGCAGTTCCGCGGGACAGGGGATTAATGAAAAACTGTTTTTT.

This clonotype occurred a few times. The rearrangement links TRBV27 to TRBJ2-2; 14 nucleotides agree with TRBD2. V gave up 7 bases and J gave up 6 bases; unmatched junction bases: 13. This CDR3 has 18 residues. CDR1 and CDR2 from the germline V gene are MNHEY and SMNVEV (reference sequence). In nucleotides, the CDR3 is TGTGCCAGCATGGTGATAGGACTAGCGGGAGGACCCTCCGGGGAGCTGTTTTTT. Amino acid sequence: CASMVIGLAGGPSGELFF.

CDR3 protein: CASSPRPVTNEKLFF. The CDR3 nucleotides are TGTGCCAGCAGCCCCCGTCCCGTCACTAATGAAAAACTGTTTTTT. The chain uses TRBV5-4 and TRBJ1-4, with unresolved D. V lost 4 bases, J lost 2 bases, and 12 bases lay in between. CDR3 size: 15 residues. Looked up from germline, CDR1 is SGHNT and CDR2 is YYREEE (reference sequence).

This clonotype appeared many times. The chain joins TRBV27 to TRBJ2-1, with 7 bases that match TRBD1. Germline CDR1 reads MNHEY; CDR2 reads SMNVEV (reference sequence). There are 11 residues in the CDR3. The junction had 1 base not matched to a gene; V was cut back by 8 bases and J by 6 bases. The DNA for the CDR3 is TGTGCCAGCGGACAGGTCAATGAGCAGTTCTTC. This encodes CASGQVNEQFF.

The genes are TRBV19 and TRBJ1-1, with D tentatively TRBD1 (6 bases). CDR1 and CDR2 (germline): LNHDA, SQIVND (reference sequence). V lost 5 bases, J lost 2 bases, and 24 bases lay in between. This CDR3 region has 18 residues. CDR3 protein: CASSLLGGGRPHNTEAFF. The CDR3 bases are TGTGCCAGTAGTCTCCTCGGGGGGGGGCGTCCCCATAACACTGAAGCTTTCTTT.